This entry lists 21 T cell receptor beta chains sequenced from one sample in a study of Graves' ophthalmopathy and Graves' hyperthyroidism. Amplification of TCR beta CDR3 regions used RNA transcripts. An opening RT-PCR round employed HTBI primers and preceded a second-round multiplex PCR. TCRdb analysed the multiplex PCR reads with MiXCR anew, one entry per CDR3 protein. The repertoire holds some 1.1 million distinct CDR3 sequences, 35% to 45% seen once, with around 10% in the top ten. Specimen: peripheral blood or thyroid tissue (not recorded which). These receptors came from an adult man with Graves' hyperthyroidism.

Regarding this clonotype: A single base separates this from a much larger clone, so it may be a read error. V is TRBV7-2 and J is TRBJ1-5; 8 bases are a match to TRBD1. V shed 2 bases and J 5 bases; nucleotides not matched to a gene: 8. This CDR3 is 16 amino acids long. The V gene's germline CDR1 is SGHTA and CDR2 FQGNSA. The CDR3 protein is CASSLYPDRVDQPQHF. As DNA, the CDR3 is TGTGCCAGCAGCTTATACCCGGACAGGGTTGATCAGCCCCAGCATTTT. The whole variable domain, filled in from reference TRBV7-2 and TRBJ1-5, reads GAGVSQSPSNKVTEKGKDVELRCDPISGHTALYWYRQSLGQGLEFLIYFQGNSAPDKSGLPSDRFSAERTGGSVSTLTIQRTQQEDSAVYLCASSLYPDRVDQPQHFGDGTRLSIL.

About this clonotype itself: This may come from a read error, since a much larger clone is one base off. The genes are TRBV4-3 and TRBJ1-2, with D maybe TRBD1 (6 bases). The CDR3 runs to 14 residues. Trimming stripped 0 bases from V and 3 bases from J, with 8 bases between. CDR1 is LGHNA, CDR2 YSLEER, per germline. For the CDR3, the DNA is TGCGCCAGCAGCCAAGAGGCAGGGGACTATGGCTACACCTTC. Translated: CASSQEAGDYGYTF.

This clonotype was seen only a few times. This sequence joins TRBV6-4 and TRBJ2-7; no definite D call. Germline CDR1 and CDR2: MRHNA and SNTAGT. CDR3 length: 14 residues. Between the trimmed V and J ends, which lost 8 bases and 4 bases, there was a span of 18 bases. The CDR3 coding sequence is TGTGCCAGCGTCCCGAACACGGGTGGTTACGAGCAGTACTTC. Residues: CASVPNTGGYEQYF.

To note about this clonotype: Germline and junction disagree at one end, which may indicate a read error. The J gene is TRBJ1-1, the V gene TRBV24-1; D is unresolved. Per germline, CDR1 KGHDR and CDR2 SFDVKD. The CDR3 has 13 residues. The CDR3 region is CATSEGSAPEAFF. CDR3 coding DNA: TGTGCCACAAGTGAGGGATCGGCCCCTGAAGCTTTCTTT.

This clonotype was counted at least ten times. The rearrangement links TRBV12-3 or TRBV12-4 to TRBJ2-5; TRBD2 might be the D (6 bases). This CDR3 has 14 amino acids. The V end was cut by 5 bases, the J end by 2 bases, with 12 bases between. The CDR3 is CASSQAGGQETQYF. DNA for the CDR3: TGTGCCAGCAGTCAAGCGGGCGGACAAGAGACCCAGTACTTC.

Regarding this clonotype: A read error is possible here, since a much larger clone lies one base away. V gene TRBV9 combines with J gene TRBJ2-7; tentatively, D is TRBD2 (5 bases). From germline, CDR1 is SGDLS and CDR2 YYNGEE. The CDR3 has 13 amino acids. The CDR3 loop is CASSVEPSFEQCF. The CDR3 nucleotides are TGTGCCAGCAGCGTAGAGCCTAGCTTCGAGCAGTGCTTC.

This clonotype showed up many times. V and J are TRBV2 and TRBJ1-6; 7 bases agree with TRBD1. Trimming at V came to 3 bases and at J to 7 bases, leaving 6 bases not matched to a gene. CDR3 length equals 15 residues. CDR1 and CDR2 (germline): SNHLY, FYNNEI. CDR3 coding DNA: TGTGCCAGCAGTGACGGGACAGTGACAAATTCACCCCTCCACTTT. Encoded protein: CASSDGTVTNSPLHF.

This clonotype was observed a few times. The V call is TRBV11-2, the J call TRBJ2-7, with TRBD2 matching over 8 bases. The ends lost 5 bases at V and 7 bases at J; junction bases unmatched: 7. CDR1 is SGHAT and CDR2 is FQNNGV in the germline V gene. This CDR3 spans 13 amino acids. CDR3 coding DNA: TGTGCCAGCAGCCAAGGACTAGCTAAAGAGCAGTACTTC. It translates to CASSQGLAKEQYF.

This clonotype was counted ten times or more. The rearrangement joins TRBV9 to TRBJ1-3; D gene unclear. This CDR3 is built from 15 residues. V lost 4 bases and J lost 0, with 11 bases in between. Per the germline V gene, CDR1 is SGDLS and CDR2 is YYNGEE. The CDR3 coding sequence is TGTGCCAGCAGCCTCCCGGGAGGCTCTGGAAACACCATATATTTT. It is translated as CASSLPGGSGNTIYF.

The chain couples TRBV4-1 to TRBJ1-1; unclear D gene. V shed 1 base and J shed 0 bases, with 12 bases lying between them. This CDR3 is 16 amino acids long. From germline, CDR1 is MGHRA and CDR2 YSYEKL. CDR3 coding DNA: TGCGCCAGCAGCCAAGCCCGCGACATCATGAACACTGAAGCTTTCTTT. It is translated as CASSQARDIMNTEAFF.

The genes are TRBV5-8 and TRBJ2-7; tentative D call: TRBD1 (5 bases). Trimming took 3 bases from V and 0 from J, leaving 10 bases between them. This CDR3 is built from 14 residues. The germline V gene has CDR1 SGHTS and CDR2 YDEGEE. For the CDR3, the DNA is TGTGCCAGCAGCTACAGGACCGACTCCTACGAGCAGTACTTC. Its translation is CASSYRTDSYEQYF.

The CDR3 spells CASSQDYGKKLFF. The DNA of the CDR3 is TGTGCCAGCAGCCAAGATTACGGAAAAAAACTGTTTTTT. The chain recombines TRBV14 with TRBJ1-4; D gene uncertain. Looked up from germline, CDR1 is SGHDN and CDR2 is FVKESK. This CDR3 region has 13 residues. The germline V and J ends were trimmed by 0 bases and 9 bases, with 8 bases remaining between them.

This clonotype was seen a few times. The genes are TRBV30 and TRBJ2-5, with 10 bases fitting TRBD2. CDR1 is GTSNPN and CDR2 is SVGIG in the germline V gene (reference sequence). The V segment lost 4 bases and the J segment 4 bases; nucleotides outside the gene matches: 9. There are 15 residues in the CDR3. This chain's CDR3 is CAWIRSGRGRETQYF. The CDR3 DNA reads TGTGCCTGGATTCGCAGCGGGAGGGGTAGAGAGACCCAGTACTTC. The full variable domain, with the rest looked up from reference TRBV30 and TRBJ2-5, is SQTIHQWPATLVQPVGSPLSLECTVEGTSNPNLYWYRQAAGRGLQLLFYSVGIGQISSEVPQNLSASRPQDRQFILSSKKLLLSDSGFYLCAWIRSGRGRETQYFGPGTRLLVL.

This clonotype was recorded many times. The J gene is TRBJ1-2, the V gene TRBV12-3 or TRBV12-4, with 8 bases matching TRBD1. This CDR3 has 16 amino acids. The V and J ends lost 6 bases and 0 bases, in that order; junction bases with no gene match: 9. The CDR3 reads CASSPRPGGANYGYTF. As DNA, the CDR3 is TGTGCCAGCAGCCCTAGGCCAGGGGGCGCTAACTATGGCTACACCTTC.

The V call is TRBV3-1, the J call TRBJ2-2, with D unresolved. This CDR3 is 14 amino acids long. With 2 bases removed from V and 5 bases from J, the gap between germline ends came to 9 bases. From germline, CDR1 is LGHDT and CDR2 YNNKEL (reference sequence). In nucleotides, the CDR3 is TGTGCCAGCAGCCAATTCCCTCCAACCGGGGAGCTGTTTTTT. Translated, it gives CASSQFPPTGELFF.

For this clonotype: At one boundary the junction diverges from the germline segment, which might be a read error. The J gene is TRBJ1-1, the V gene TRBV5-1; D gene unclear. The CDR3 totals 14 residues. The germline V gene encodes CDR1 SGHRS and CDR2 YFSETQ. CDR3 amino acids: CASSPTSPATEAFF. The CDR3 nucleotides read TGTGCCAGCAGCCCAACGTCGCCAGCGACTGAAGCTTTCTTT.

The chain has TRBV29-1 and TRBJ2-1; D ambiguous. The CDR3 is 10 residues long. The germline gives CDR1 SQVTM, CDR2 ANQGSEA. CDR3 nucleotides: TGCAGTACCCGACGCAATGAGCAGTTCTTC. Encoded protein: CSTRRNEQFF.

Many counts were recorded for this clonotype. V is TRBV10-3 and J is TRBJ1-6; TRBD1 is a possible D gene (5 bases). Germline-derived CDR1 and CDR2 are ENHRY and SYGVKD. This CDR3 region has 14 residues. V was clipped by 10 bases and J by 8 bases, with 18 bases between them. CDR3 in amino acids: CASSDAGPHSPLHF. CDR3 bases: TGTGCCAGCAGCGACGCGGGACCCCATTCACCCCTCCACTTT.

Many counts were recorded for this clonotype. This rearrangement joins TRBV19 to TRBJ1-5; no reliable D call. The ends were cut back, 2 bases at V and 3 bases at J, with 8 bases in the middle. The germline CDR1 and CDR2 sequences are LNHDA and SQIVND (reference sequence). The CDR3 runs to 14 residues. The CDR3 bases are TGTGCCAGTAGTATAACCCCAAACAATCAGCCCCAGCATTTT. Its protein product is CASSITPNNQPQHF.

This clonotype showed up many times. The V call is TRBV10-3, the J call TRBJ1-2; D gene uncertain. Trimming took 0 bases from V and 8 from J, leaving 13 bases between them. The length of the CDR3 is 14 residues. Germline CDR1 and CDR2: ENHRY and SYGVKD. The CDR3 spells CAISESASIYGYTF. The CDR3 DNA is TGTGCCATCAGTGAGTCGGCTTCCATTTACGGCTACACCTTC.

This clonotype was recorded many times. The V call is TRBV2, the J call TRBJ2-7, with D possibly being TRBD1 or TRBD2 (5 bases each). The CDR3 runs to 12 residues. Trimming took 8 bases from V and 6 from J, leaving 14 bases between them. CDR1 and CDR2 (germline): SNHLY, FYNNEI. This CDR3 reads CASLRGLPEQYF. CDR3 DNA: TGTGCCAGCCTGAGGGGCTTACCCGAGCAGTACTTC.